This T cell receptor beta chain is drawn from a study of T cells in Graves' hyperthyroidism and ophthalmopathy. Background on the study: Sampling of peripheral blood happened at initial diagnosis, prior to any treatment.

Stable Graves' hyperthyroidism denoted no ophthalmopathy progression over 18 months. Patients aged 18 to 65 had newly diagnosed hyperthyroidism of under 2 months' duration. Germline CDR1 reads DFQATT; CDR2 reads SNEGSKA (reference sequence). The CDR3 runs to 13 residues. The V and J ends lost 5 bases and 6 bases respectively, with 15 bases between them. Regarding the study as a whole: Patients with ophthalmopathy were separated from those with stable hyperthyroidism by a 13 V-J model.

This clonotype came up many times. Its antigen is not known. Using RNA transcripts as the source, TCR beta CDR3 regions were amplified. HTBI primers were used for first-round RT-PCR of the TCR CDR3. TCRdb fed the multiplex PCR reads into MiXCR, producing one record per CDR3 protein. The sample records over 300,000 distinct CDR3 sequences, about 14% being singletons. V gene TRBV20-1 combines with J gene TRBJ2-3; TRBD2 is a possible D gene (5 bases). The sequenced material came from blood. The receptor was derived from a woman aged 55-69 years with Graves' hyperthyroidism. CDR3 in amino acids: CSAERSYGDTQYF. Written as DNA, the CDR3 is TGCAGTGCTGAGCGGTCCTACGGGGATACGCAGTATTTT.